The clone carrying this TCR beta chain was seen a single time. Generated by immunoSEQ multiplex PCR, the TCRdb table keeps only in-frame clones and is missing some. The data show some 24,000 clones, 85% to 90% seen once. This record belongs to a study of blood T cell repertoires in COVID-19. Across the study: Samples representing acute and convalescent COVID-19 were sourced from the United States, Italy and Spain.

Germline CDR1 and CDR2: ENHRY and SYGVKD. Trimming shortened V by 2 bases and J by 2 bases, and 13 bases separated the two germline ends. This CDR3 has 15 residues. The TCR sequence derives from a man between 65 and 85 years old with COVID-19, enrolled during active disease. V gene TRBV10-3 combines with J gene TRBJ2-7; weak D call: TRBD1 (5 bases). The sequencing input was peripheral blood. As DNA, the CDR3 is TGTGCCATCAGTGAGAGGGGCAGGCTCCCCTACGAGCAGTACTTC. Translating gives CAISERGRLPYEQYF.